This T cell receptor (beta chain) was profiled in a study of shared clonotypes between healthy human individuals. Overall study: The study used three CD4 naive, three CD4 memory, two CD8 naive and one CD8 memory plate per donor.

This CDR3 spans 15 amino acids. The V segment lost 7 bases and the J segment 3 bases; nucleotides outside the gene matches: 8. Germline lookup yields CDR1 SGHVS and CDR2 FQNEAQ. CD45RO-negative, CCR7-selected cells formed the naive CD8 fraction, which excluded terminally differentiated effector memory CD45RA+ cells. Healthy and HIV-negative, the adult donors had no recent acute infections or vaccinations. Worth noting for this clone: Its antigen is currently unknown.

The repertoire was sequenced with immunoSEQ multiplex PCR; TCRdb's copy has only in-frame clones and lacks some. The sample consists of approximately 810,000 clones, about 92% of them appearing once. Study conclusions and caveats: Sampling involved blood alone; tissue repertoires likely differ.

This chain links TRBV7-8 with TRBJ2-2, with 7 bases fitting TRBD1. The origin of this receptor is a man younger than 45 in good health. Source material: naive CD8+ T cells sorted from blood. The CDR3 nucleotides read TGTGCCAGCATCAACCCCGGGACAGACACCGGGGAGCTGTTTTTT. Its translation: CASINPGTDTGELFF. Full variable domain (outside the CDR3, taken from reference TRBV7-8 and TRBJ2-2): GAGVSQSPRYKVAKRGQDVALRCDPISGHVSLFWYQQALGQGPEFLTYFQNEAQLDKSGLPSDRFFAERPEGSVSTLKIQRTQQEDSAVYLCASINPGTDTGELFFGEGSRLTVL.